This entry lists 7 T cell receptor beta chains sequenced from one sample in a study of T cell responses to AZD1222 COVID-19 vaccine (TCRdb year 2021). Receptor libraries were prepared by the immunoSEQ multiplex PCR assay. In TCRdb, the immuneACCESS table is reduced to in-frame sequences with V and J assigned. These tables do not hold every clone; where another copy was compared, an unresolved V gene accounts for under half, and the others remain unexplained. The sample table contains about 160,000 clones; only one count was recorded for around 90% of them. About 3.6% of the sample is held by the ten biggest clonotypes. The sample's time point label, decoded: about 28 days (+/-7) after the second vaccine dose. The sequences come from peripheral blood, collected 28 days after the second AZD1222 dose. Source of these receptors: an adult who received the AZD1222 COVID-19 vaccine.

The chain carries TRBV5-6 and TRBJ2-2, with TRBD2 as a possible D gene (6 bases). V was shortened by 0 bases and J by 6 bases, with 12 bases between the two germline ends. The CDR3 totals 15 residues. Germline assignment: CDR1 SGHDT and CDR2 YYEEEE. The CDR3 loop reads CASSLAPSVAGELFF. CDR3 DNA sequence: TGTGCCAGCAGCTTGGCGCCTAGCGTGGCCGGGGAGCTGTTTTTT.

The V gene is TRBV6-1, the J gene TRBJ2-7; D is possibly TRBD1 (6 bases). CDR3 size: 16 residues. The V gene's germline CDR1 is MNHNS and CDR2 SASEGT. The V end lost 4 bases, the J end lost 0 bases, and 16 bases lay between the germline ends. For the CDR3, the DNA is TGTGCCAGCAGTGGTGAAGACAGGTCCTACTCCTACGAGCAGTACTTC. Its protein is CASSGEDRSYSYEQYF.

The J gene is TRBJ2-1, the V gene TRBV24-1; TRBD2 might be the D (6 bases). There are 14 residues in the CDR3. The germline V gene encodes CDR1 KGHDR and CDR2 SFDVKD. The germline V and J ends were trimmed by 2 bases and 4 bases, with 8 bases remaining between them. Here the CDR3 reads CATSDSGTYNEQFF. For the CDR3, the DNA is TGTGCCACCAGTGATTCAGGGACTTACAATGAGCAGTTCTTC.

The chain has TRBV2 and TRBJ1-6; D possibly corresponds to TRBD1 (6 bases). Germline lookup yields CDR1 SNHLY and CDR2 FYNNEI. The CDR3 runs 16 residues. The V end was cut by 1 base, the J end by 7 bases, with 14 bases between. The CDR3 sequence is CASSEGGAPLNSPLHF. The DNA for the CDR3 is TGTGCCAGCAGTGAAGGGGGGGCTCCATTGAATTCACCCCTCCACTTT. Drawing the rest from reference TRBV2 and TRBJ1-6, the complete variable domain is EPEVTQTPSHQVTQMGQEVILRCVPISNHLYFYWYRQILGQKVEFLVSFYNNEISEKSEIFDDQFSVERPDGSNFTLKIRSTKLEDSAMYFCASSEGGAPLNSPLHFGNGTRLTVT.

The chain links TRBV4-2 to TRBJ2-6; TRBD1 is a possible D gene (5 bases). V lost 3 bases and J 0 bases, leaving 9 bases between the germline ends. The germline V gene encodes CDR1 LGHNA and CDR2 YNFKEQ. CDR3 length: 16 residues. In DNA form, the CDR3 reads TGTGCCAGCAGCCACAGGGAAGGCTCTGGGGCCAACGTCCTGACTTTC. As protein: CASSHREGSGANVLTF.

This rearrangement joins TRBV3-1 (or the pseudogene TRBV3-2) to TRBJ1-4, with 7 bases fitting TRBD1. The germline gives CDR1 LGHDT, CDR2 YNNKEL (reference sequence). After removal of 1 base from V and 8 bases from J, the junction contained 4 bases not matched to a gene. The CDR3 length is 14 residues. CDR3 loop: CASSQVRGVEKLFF. The CDR3 bases are TGTGCCAGCAGCCAAGTCAGGGGGGTGGAAAAACTGTTTTTT.

V usage is TRBV4-1 and J usage is TRBJ1-4, with D unclear. With 0 bases removed from V and 4 bases from J, the gap between germline ends came to 12 bases. Looked up from germline, CDR1 is MGHRA and CDR2 is YSYEKL. CDR3 size: 16 residues. CDR3 amino acids: CASSQETFPVNEKLFF. The CDR3 DNA reads as TGCGCCAGCAGCCAAGAGACATTTCCCGTTAATGAAAAACTGTTTTTT.